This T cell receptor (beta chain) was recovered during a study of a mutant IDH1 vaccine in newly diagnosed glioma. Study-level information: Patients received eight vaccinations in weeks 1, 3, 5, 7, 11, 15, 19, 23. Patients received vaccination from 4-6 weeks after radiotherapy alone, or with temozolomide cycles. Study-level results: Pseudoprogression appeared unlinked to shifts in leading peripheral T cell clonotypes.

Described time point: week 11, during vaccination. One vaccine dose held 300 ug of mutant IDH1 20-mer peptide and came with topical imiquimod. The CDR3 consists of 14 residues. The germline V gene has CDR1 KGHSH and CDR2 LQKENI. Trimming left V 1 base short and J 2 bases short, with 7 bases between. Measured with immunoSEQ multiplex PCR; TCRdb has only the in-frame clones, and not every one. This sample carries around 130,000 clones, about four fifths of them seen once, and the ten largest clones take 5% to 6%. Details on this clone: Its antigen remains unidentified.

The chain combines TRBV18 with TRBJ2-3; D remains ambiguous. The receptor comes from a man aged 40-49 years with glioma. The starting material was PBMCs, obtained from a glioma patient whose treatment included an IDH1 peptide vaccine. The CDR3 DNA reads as TGTGCCAGCTCACCACGAAGGGACACAGATACGCAGTATTTT. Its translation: CASSPRRDTDTQYF. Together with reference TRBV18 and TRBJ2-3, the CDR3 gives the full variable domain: NAGVMQNPRHLVRRRGQEARLRCSPMKGHSHVYWYRQLPEEGLKFMVYLQKENIIDESGMPKERFSAEFPKEGPSILRIQQVVRGDSAAYFCASSPRRDTDTQYFGPGTRLTVL.